The 19 T cell receptor beta chains below were found in one sample sequenced in a study of T cells in Graves' hyperthyroidism and ophthalmopathy. TCR beta CDR3 region amplification was performed from RNA transcripts. With the HTBI primer set, the TCR CDR3 went through a first round of RT-PCR. TCRdb itself ran the multiplex PCR reads through MiXCR, one entry per CDR3 protein. The sample contains about 200,000 distinct CDR3 sequences, around 17% of which appear only once. The sample was blood. The receptors shown here come from a man aged 35-49 years with Graves' hyperthyroidism.

V and J are TRBV10-3 and TRBJ1-2; TRBD1 agrees at 7 bases. The length of the CDR3 is 12 residues. Trimming removed 8 bases from V and 5 bases from J; junction bases left unmatched: 5. CDR1 and CDR2 from the germline V gene are ENHRY and SYGVKD. The CDR3 reads CAIPGTAYGYTF. The CDR3 nucleotides are TGTGCCATCCCCGGGACAGCTTATGGCTACACCTTC.

This clonotype was seen only once. Being one base from a much bigger clone, this may be a read error. Lacking the conserved final phenylalanine or tryptophan, this CDR3 likely reflects a read error. The chain carries TRBV20-1 and TRBJ1-5, with D hard to call. The CDR3 is 14 residues long. The germline V gene encodes CDR1 DFQATT and CDR2 SNEGSKA (reference sequence). V was trimmed by 0 bases and J by 3 bases, leaving 9 bases between them. The CDR3 protein is CSARDLLDNQPQHL. As DNA, the CDR3 is TGCAGTGCTAGAGATCTCCTTGACAATCAGCCCCAGCATCTT.

The V gene is TRBV5-4, the J gene TRBJ1-5; D gene unclear. The V gene lost 0 bases and the J gene lost 2 bases, with 9 bases spanning the gap. Germline V gene data show CDR1 as SGHNT and CDR2 as YYREEE (reference sequence). The CDR3 is 15 residues long. Here the CDR3 DNA reads TGTGCCAGCAGCTTGGATGGTGTAGGCAATCAGCCCCAGCATTTT. This translates into CASSLDGVGNQPQHF.

This clonotype was detected many times. The rearrangement uses TRBV2 and TRBJ2-7, with TRBD1 matching over 9 bases. The V gene's germline CDR1 is SNHLY and CDR2 FYNNEI. The junction had 4 bases not matched to a gene; V was cut back by 6 bases and J by 4 bases. The CDR3 totals 13 residues. CDR3 sequence: CASRPTGGYEQYF. In DNA, the CDR3 is TGTGCCAGCAGACCGACAGGGGGGTACGAGCAGTACTTC.

This clonotype came up a few times. The rearrangement links TRBV20-1 to TRBJ2-7; the D gene is possibly TRBD1 (6 bases). The germline CDR1 and CDR2 sequences are DFQATT and SNEGSKA (reference sequence). The CDR3 consists of 13 residues. V was trimmed by 7 bases and J by 2 bases, leaving 15 bases between them. The CDR3 loop is CSGFRDTTYEQYF. The CDR3 DNA is TGCAGTGGATTCCGGGACACGACCTACGAGCAGTACTTC.

This clonotype was picked up one time. A read error may be the cause here, since a much bigger clone is one base away. V and J are TRBV27 and TRBJ2-7; possibly TRBD2 for D (6 bases). In germline, CDR1 is MNHEY, CDR2 SMNVEV (reference sequence). CDR3 length: 15 residues. Trimming left V 5 bases short and J 5 bases short, with 19 bases between. The CDR3: CASSLKIGLSHEQYF. CDR3 bases: TGTGCCAGCAGTCTGAAAATTGGACTAAGTCACGAGCAGTACTTC.

The sample holds one count of this clonotype. The rearrangement uses TRBV7-3 and TRBJ2-6; D remains ambiguous. V was trimmed by 5 bases and J by 4 bases, leaving 6 bases between them. The germline V gene has CDR1 SGHTA and CDR2 FQGTGA. CDR3 size: 13 residues. The DNA for the CDR3 is TGTGCCAGCAGCCTTAAGGGGGCCAACGTCCTGACTTTC. It yields the protein CASSLKGANVLTF.

CDR3 region: CASSQGVITDTQYF. CDR3 nucleotide sequence: TGTGCCAGCAGCCAGGGGGTCATCACAGATACGCAGTATTTT. This chain uses TRBV11-1 with TRBJ2-3, with TRBD1 matching over 7 bases. The CDR3 contains 14 residues. Germline CDR1 is SGHAT and CDR2 is FQDESV (reference sequence). V was pared by 5 bases and J by 2 bases, with 4 bases of the junction left unmatched.

The chain employs TRBV7-2 and TRBJ2-3; D remains unclear. V was clipped by 5 bases and J by 3 bases, with 15 bases between them. Germline CDR1 reads SGHTA; CDR2 reads FQGNSA. CDR3 length equals 15 residues. The DNA for the CDR3 is TGTGCCAGCAGCCCGAGCCAGAGGTTTACAGATACGCAGTATTTT. Protein sequence: CASSPSQRFTDTQYF. The variable domain in full, with the rest retrieved from reference TRBV7-2 and TRBJ2-3, is GAGVSQSPSNKVTEKGKDVELRCDPISGHTALYWYRQSLGQGLEFLIYFQGNSAPDKSGLPSDRFSAERTGGSVSTLTIQRTQQEDSAVYLCASSPSQRFTDTQYFGPGTRLTVL.

The sample holds many counts of this clonotype. This chain connects TRBV27 to TRBJ2-7; D is ambiguous. The CDR3 is made up of 14 amino acids. Trimming removed 5 bases at V and 2 bases at J, with 13 bases between. Germline assignment: CDR1 MNHEY and CDR2 SMNVEV (reference sequence). CDR3 residues: CASSMYDDTYEQYF. CDR3 nucleotides: TGTGCCAGCAGTATGTACGACGACACCTACGAGCAGTACTTC.

There are many counts of this clonotype. The chain combines TRBV27 with TRBJ2-7, with TRBD1 matching 9 bases. This CDR3 contains 16 residues. Looked up from germline, CDR1 is MNHEY and CDR2 is SMNVEV (reference sequence). The V and J ends lost 3 bases and 2 bases, in that order; junction bases with no gene match: 8. The CDR3 loop is CASSFYLGTGPYEQYF. CDR3 coding DNA: TGTGCCAGCAGTTTTTATTTGGGGACAGGGCCCTACGAGCAGTACTTC.

The chain joins TRBV7-2 to TRBJ2-5, with D perhaps TRBD1 (6 bases). CDR3 size: 13 residues. Germline CDR1 and CDR2: SGHTA and FQGNSA. Trimming pared 10 bases from V and 5 bases from J, leaving 17 bases between. CDR3 protein: CATFGVDRETQYF. In DNA, the CDR3 is TGTGCCACCTTTGGGGTCGACAGGGAGACCCAGTACTTC.

This clonotype has at least ten counts. The chain recombines TRBV28 with TRBJ1-5; 9 bases agree with TRBD1. This CDR3 is built from 17 residues. V trimming: 7 bases; J trimming: 0 bases; junction bases outside the gene matches: 10. Germline assignment: CDR1 MDHEN and CDR2 SYDVKM. CDR3 sequence (DNA): TGTGCCAGCACCCACGGGACAGGGTCCTATAGCAATCAGCCCCAGCATTTT. It yields the protein CASTHGTGSYSNQPQHF.

Concerning this clonotype itself: With a much larger clone just one base away, this may be a read error. V is TRBV6-1 and J is TRBJ1-6; 10 bases are a match to TRBD1. CDR1 MNHNS and CDR2 SASEGT come from the germline V gene. V dropped 6 bases and J dropped 8; count of bases not matched to a gene: 4. The CDR3 runs 14 residues. The CDR3 nucleotides read TGTGCCAGCAGACCCGGGACAGGGGATTCACCCCTCCACTTT. Translated: CASRPGTGDSPLHF.

This clonotype was counted once. One end of the junction varies from germline; a read error may be responsible. The rearrangement uses TRBV5-4 and TRBJ2-2; 7 nucleotides align to TRBD1. The V gene's germline CDR1 is SGHNT and CDR2 YYREEE (reference sequence). CDR3 length: 15 amino acids. CDR3 sequence (DNA): TGTGCCAGCAACAAGGGACAGTTAAACACTGGGGAGCTGTTTTTT. Translation: CASNKGQLNTGELFF.

V usage is TRBV5-6 and J usage is TRBJ2-5, with TRBD2 identical over 16 bases. After removal of 4 bases from V and 8 bases from J, the junction contained 5 bases not matched to a gene. The CDR3 loop spans 15 amino acids. Germline V lookup: CDR1 SGHDT, CDR2 YYEEEE. The CDR3 protein is CASSAGTSGGATQYF. The CDR3 DNA follows: TGTGCCAGCAGCGCCGGGACTAGCGGGGGGGCAACCCAGTACTTC.

Of note for this clonotype: A much larger clone is a single base away; this may be a read error. V usage is TRBV5-1 and J usage is TRBJ1-1; D remains unclear. Germline V gene data show CDR1 as SGHRS and CDR2 as YFSETQ. The V end lost 0 bases, the J end lost 6 bases, and 12 bases lay between the germline ends. The CDR3 has 14 residues. The chain's CDR3 is CASSLEQLRAEAFF. The CDR3 DNA sequence: TGCGCCAGCAGCTTGGAGCAGTTGCGGGCTGAAGCTTTCTTT.

This clonotype was observed at least ten times. V is TRBV14 and J is TRBJ2-3; the D gene could be TRBD1 or TRBD2 (5 bases each). The V and J ends lost 1 base and 3 bases respectively, with 11 bases between them. CDR1 is SGHDN, CDR2 FVKESK, per germline. This CDR3 comprises 15 residues. CDR3 in DNA: TGTGCCAGCAGCCAAGCGGGGCAGGGAACAGATACGCAGTATTTT. Its translation is CASSQAGQGTDTQYF.

This clonotype has a handful of counts. V gene TRBV7-6 combines with J gene TRBJ1-5; no definite D call. The CDR3 has 12 residues. CDR1 is SGHVS and CDR2 is FNYEAQ in the germline V gene. V lost 4 bases, J lost 7 bases, and 8 bases lay in between. The CDR3 DNA follows: TGTGCCAGCAGCTCCCTAAGCCAGCCCCAGCATTTT. This gives the protein CASSSLSQPQHF.